Listed below are T cell receptor beta chains from one sample, sequenced in a study of cytomegalovirus exposure and HLA in healthy donors. The assay was immunoSEQ multiplex PCR, and TCRdb's table has in-frame clones only and misses some. The table has 50,000 to 60,000 clones, 70% to 80% seen once. Sequencing was performed on PBMCs. The origin of the receptors is a female donor in good health and CMV-seronegative. The CDR3 runs from the conserved cysteine through the conserved F or W. Each record gives: V gene, J gene, CDR3 protein.

V: TRBV9
J: TRBJ2-1
CDR3: CASSVGGQGKNEQFF

V: TRBV6-6
J: TRBJ2-5
CDR3: CASSPWAETQYF

V: TRBV7-9
J: TRBJ1-1
CDR3: CASSPTGFGTEAFF

V: TRBV7-2
J: TRBJ1-6
CDR3: CASSYRQNSPLHF

V: TRBV7-2
J: TRBJ2-6
CDR3: CASSLAVMTATGANVLTF

V: TRBV7-6
J: TRBJ1-1
CDR3: CASSSRGGLNTEAFF

V: TRBV2
J: TRBJ1-3
CDR3: CASSENRAGNTIYF

V: TRBV12-5
J: TRBJ2-2
CDR3: CASGLVLSTSGGARWTGELFF

V: TRBV4-2
J: TRBJ2-1
CDR3: CASSPPVTLYSSSYNEQFF

V: TRBV27
J: TRBJ1-1
CDR3: CASSLSRVRNTEAFF

V: TRBV9
J: TRBJ1-3
CDR3: CASSATGQNGNTIYF

V: TRBV4-2
J: TRBJ2-3
CDR3: CASSPELAEGTDTQYF

V: TRBV6-1
J: TRBJ1-3
CDR3: CAITPGQFSGNTIYF

V: TRBV2
J: TRBJ2-3
CDR3: CASRGRGTDTQYF

V: TRBV18
J: TRBJ1-1
CDR3: CASRPGSYPNTEAFF

V: TRBV27
J: TRBJ1-3
CDR3: CASSALGQGVSGNTIYF

V: TRBV5-1
J: TRBJ2-7
CDR3: CASSFSVTGAYEQYF

V: TRBV21-1
J: TRBJ1-1
CDR3: CASSKALLSVSNTEAFF

V: TRBV18
J: TRBJ2-7
CDR3: CASSLDRLNEQYF

V: TRBV9
J: TRBJ2-1
CDR3: CASSVGAGAARNEQFF

V: TRBV7-7
J: TRBJ2-3
CDR3: CASSLIRTDTQYF

V: TRBV6-1
J: TRBJ2-7
CDR3: CASRASGQGHEQYF